The 19 T cell receptor beta chains in this list originate from one sample, sequenced in a study of blood T cell repertoires in COVID-19. This table comes from immunoSEQ multiplex PCR, and its TCRdb copy is limited to in-frame clones, with some not included. This table has almost 250,000 clones, around 85% appearing once. The sequenced material came from PBMCs or T cells enriched from blood (not recorded which). The receptors here all came from a woman aged 45-59 years with acute COVID-19.

The V call is TRBV4-3, the J call TRBJ1-1; D is unclear. In germline, CDR1 is LGHNA, CDR2 YSLEER. V dropped 0 bases and J dropped 1 base, with 9 bases sitting between them. The CDR3 contains 15 residues. The CDR3 DNA is TGCGCCAGCAGCCAAGAAGCTTCAGGGAACACTGAAGCTTTCTTT. Amino acids: CASSQEASGNTEAFF.

The V and J genes are TRBV30 and TRBJ1-2; D is possibly TRBD1 (6 bases). Germline lookup yields CDR1 GTSNPN and CDR2 SVGIG (reference sequence). This CDR3 comprises 14 residues. Trimming removed 3 bases from V and 4 bases from J, with 15 bases in between. The CDR3 DNA reads TGTGCCTGGAGCAAGGGGGACAACGCCTATGGCTACACCTTC. Translating gives CAWSKGDNAYGYTF.

This chain links TRBV28 with TRBJ2-7; D is perhaps TRBD1 (5 bases). CDR1 and CDR2 (germline): MDHEN, SYDVKM. This CDR3 contains 12 residues. Between the trimmed V and J ends, which lost 4 bases and 3 bases, there was a span of 7 bases. The CDR3, as DNA: TGTGCCAGCAGTTCAAGGGGCTACGAGCAGTACTTC. Its translation: CASSSRGYEQYF.

This chain joins TRBV11-1 and TRBJ2-7; weak D call: TRBD1 (6 bases). CDR1 is SGHAT, CDR2 FQDESV, per germline (reference sequence). CDR3 length equals 15 residues. The V and J ends lost 5 bases and 5 bases respectively, with 19 bases between them. The CDR3 sequence is CASSPTGGDPNEQYF. In DNA, the CDR3 is TGTGCCAGCAGCCCGACAGGAGGAGATCCCAACGAGCAGTACTTC. Drawing the rest from reference TRBV11-1 and TRBJ2-7, the complete variable domain is EAEVAQSPRYKITEKSQAVAFWCDPISGHATLYWYRQILGQGPELLVQFQDESVVDDSQLPKDRFSAERLKGVDSTLKIQPAELGDSAMYLCASSPTGGDPNEQYFGPGTRLTVT.

The genes are TRBV12-5 and TRBJ1-5; D might be TRBD1 (5 bases). V was clipped by 2 bases and J by 2 bases, with 7 bases between them. The CDR3 has 14 residues. Germline V gene lookup returns CDR1 LGHNT and CDR2 FRNRAP. CDR3 protein: CASGLRGGNQPQHF. The CDR3 coding sequence is TGTGCTAGTGGTTTGAGGGGTGGCAATCAGCCCCAGCATTTT.

The gene calls are TRBV4-1 and TRBJ1-2; D ambiguous. Per the germline V gene, CDR1 is MGHRA and CDR2 is YSYEKL. Trimming cost V 4 bases and J 4 bases, with 16 bases left between them. The CDR3 loop spans 15 amino acids. The DNA of the CDR3 is TGCGCCAGCAGCCTTCAGGTCGGTGGTGGCTATGGCTACACCTTC. This gives the protein CASSLQVGGGYGYTF.

The chain uses TRBV7-9 and TRBJ1-6; D is ambiguous. The germline V gene has CDR1 SEHNR and CDR2 FQNEAQ (reference sequence). This CDR3 is 18 amino acids long. V lost 6 bases to trimming and J lost 7 bases, with 25 bases between them. DNA for the CDR3: TGTGCCAGCAGTGCTACCAGACACGCACCCTATATGAATTCACCCCTCCACTTT. Translation gives CASSATRHAPYMNSPLHF. Based on the CDR3 plus reference TRBV7-9 and TRBJ1-6, the full variable domain is DTGVSQNPRHKITKRGQNVTFRCDPISEHNRLYWYRQTLGQGPEFLTYFQNEAQLEKSRLLSDRFSAERPKGSFSTLEIQRTEQGDSAMYLCASSATRHAPYMNSPLHFGNGTRLTVT.

The chain has TRBV9 and TRBJ2-1, with 14 bases matching TRBD2. V was pared by 4 bases and J by 7 bases, with 16 bases of the junction left unmatched. Germline assignment: CDR1 SGDLS and CDR2 YYNGEE. The CDR3 is 19 amino acids. In nucleotides, the CDR3 is TGTGCCAGCAGCCCCTGGACTAGCGGGGGGCGGATGAGAACGAATGAGCAGTTCTTC. As protein: CASSPWTSGGRMRTNEQFF.

This sequence joins TRBV6-1 and TRBJ2-2; 7 positions agree with TRBD2. The trim removed 2 bases at V and 3 bases at J, leaving 3 bases unmatched. CDR1 is MNHNS and CDR2 is SASEGT in the germline V gene. The CDR3 covers 15 residues. The CDR3 region has the DNA TGTGCCAGCAGTGAAAGCGGGGAGTACACCGGGGAGCTGTTTTTT. This sequence encodes CASSESGEYTGELFF.

CDR3 region: CASSEMAPNQPQHF. The CDR3 coding sequence is TGTGCCAGCAGTGAAATGGCACCAAATCAGCCCCAGCATTTT. This chain connects TRBV6-1 to TRBJ1-5; D is undetermined. CDR3 length equals 14 residues. V was shortened by 2 bases and J by 4 bases, with 9 bases between the two germline ends. CDR1 is MNHNS and CDR2 is SASEGT in the germline V gene.

This clone was seen just once. The genes are TRBV5-1 and TRBJ1-1, with D possibly being TRBD1 (6 bases). V was clipped by 0 bases and J by 1 base, with 13 bases between them. Per the germline V gene, CDR1 is SGHRS and CDR2 is YFSETQ. The length of the CDR3 is 16 residues. The CDR3, as DNA: TGCGCCAGCAGCTTGGTGGCAGGGGTGGGGAACACTGAAGCTTTCTTT. It codes for CASSLVAGVGNTEAFF.

The chain couples TRBV6-5 to TRBJ1-5, with D possibly TRBD1 on 6 matching bases. The CDR3 has 15 amino acids. Trimming pared 6 bases from V and 1 base from J, leaving 13 bases between. Germline V gene data show CDR1 as MNHEY and CDR2 as SVGAGI. CDR3 in DNA: TGTGCCAGCAGGCGAAAAACAGGGAGCAATCAGCCCCAGCATTTT. Translated, it gives CASRRKTGSNQPQHF.

There are a few counts of this clone. This chain links TRBV5-6 with TRBJ1-1; TRBD1 agrees at 7 bases. Trimming cost V 3 bases and J 0 bases; bases outside gene matches: 5. Germline-derived CDR1 and CDR2 are SGHDT and YYEEEE. CDR3 length: 15 residues. CDR3 sequence reads: CASSYRQGLNTEAFF. In DNA, the CDR3 is TGTGCCAGCAGCTACAGACAGGGCCTGAACACTGAAGCTTTCTTT.

The chain combines TRBV27 with TRBJ1-2; the D gene is possibly TRBD1 (6 bases). The CDR3 is made up of 15 amino acids. The V end was cut by 8 bases, the J end by 10 bases, with 26 bases between. Germline CDR1 and CDR2: MNHEY and SMNVEV (reference sequence). This chain's CDR3 is CASAGVTGLFVDYTF. The CDR3 nucleotides are TGTGCCAGCGCCGGGGTGACAGGTCTTTTCGTGGACTACACCTTC.

CDR3 DNA sequence: TGTGCCAGTAGTCCGGGGGACAGGGGGGTAACTGAAGCTTTCTTT. Protein product: CASSPGDRGVTEAFF. The V gene is TRBV19, the J gene TRBJ1-1; 11 bases are shared with TRBD1. Germline lookup yields CDR1 LNHDA and CDR2 SQIVND (reference sequence). J lost 5 bases, V lost 5 bases, and 7 bases had no gene match. The CDR3 is 15 amino acids.

V is TRBV4-2 and J is TRBJ1-5; D call uncertain. The CDR3 runs to 15 residues. Per the germline V gene, CDR1 is LGHNA and CDR2 is YNFKEQ. V was clipped by 0 bases and J by 4 bases, with 10 bases between them. CDR3 in amino acids: CASSQEGRGNQPQHF. The CDR3 DNA reads as TGTGCCAGCAGCCAAGAAGGACGAGGGAATCAGCCCCAGCATTTT.

The chain has TRBV4-3 and TRBJ1-4; D may be TRBD1 (5 bases). Germline V CDR1 and CDR2: LGHNA, YSLEER. There are 16 residues in the CDR3. Trimming left V 0 bases short and J 6 bases short, with 14 bases between. The CDR3 spells CASSQDKGWKDEKLFF. The CDR3 nucleotides read TGCGCCAGCAGCCAAGATAAGGGGTGGAAGGATGAAAAACTGTTTTTT.

CDR3 loop: CASSEFRQVAGELFF. CDR3 DNA: TGCGCCAGCAGTGAGTTCAGACAGGTGGCCGGGGAGCTGTTTTTT. V gene TRBV10-1 combines with J gene TRBJ2-2; D perhaps matches TRBD1 (6 bases). Germline assignment: CDR1 WNHNN and CDR2 SYGVQD (reference sequence). V shed 1 base and J shed 6 bases, with 12 bases lying between them. CDR3 length: 15 residues.

This chain links TRBV24-1 with TRBJ2-2; D gene unclear. This CDR3 is built from 12 residues. Germline V gene data show CDR1 as KGHDR and CDR2 as SFDVKD. Trimming took 4 bases from V and 6 from J, leaving 5 bases between them. This chain's CDR3 is CATSDLAGELFF. The DNA for the CDR3 is TGTGCCACCAGTGACTTAGCCGGGGAGCTGTTTTTT.